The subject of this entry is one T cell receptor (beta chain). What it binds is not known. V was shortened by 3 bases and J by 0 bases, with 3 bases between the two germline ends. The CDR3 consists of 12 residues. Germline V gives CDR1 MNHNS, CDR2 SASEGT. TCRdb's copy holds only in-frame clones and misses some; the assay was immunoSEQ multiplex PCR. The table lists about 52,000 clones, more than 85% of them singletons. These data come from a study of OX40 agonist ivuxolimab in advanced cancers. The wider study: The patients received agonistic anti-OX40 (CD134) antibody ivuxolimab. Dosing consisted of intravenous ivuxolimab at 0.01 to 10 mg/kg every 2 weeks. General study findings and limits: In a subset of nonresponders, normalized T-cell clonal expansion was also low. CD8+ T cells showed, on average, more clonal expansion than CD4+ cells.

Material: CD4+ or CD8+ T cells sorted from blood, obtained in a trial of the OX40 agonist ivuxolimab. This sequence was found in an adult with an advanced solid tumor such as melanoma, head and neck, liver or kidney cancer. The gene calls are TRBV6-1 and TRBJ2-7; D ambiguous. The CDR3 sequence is CASSDASYEQYF. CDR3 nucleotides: TGTGCCAGCAGTGACGCCTCCTACGAGCAGTACTTC.